This TCR beta chain was captured by sequencing in a study of CD8+ T cells in alopecia areata. Germline CDR1 is LNHDA and CDR2 is SQIVND (reference sequence). Trimming cost V 4 bases and J 2 bases; bases outside gene matches: 4. This CDR3 has 15 residues. Sequencing used cDNA as its template, made by extracting RNA and reverse transcribing it. The table came from immunoSEQ multiplex PCR; TCRdb's copy has only in-frame clones and leaves some out. The sample holds 100,000 to 150,000 clones; around three fifths are singletons and the top ten take under 5%. Sequencing used CD4+ T cells sorted from blood, obtained at week 0. V gene TRBV19 combines with J gene TRBJ1-3; 8 bases match TRBD1. The clonotype was recovered from a human donor with alopecia areata. Here the CDR3 reads CASSTLTGAGNTIYF. CDR3 nucleotide sequence: TGTGCCAGTAGTACGCTGACAGGGGCTGGAAACACCATATATTTT.